The text below deals with one TCR beta chain. Its antigen is as yet unknown. This specimen comes from a study of beta chain features in type 1 diabetes. CDR3 size: 12 residues. With 6 bases removed from V and 0 bases from J, the gap between germline ends came to 5 bases. Germline values: CDR1 SGHAT, CDR2 FQNNGV. TCRB transcripts that were expressed got sequenced, as all of the isolated RNA had been reverse transcribed. The method was immunoSEQ multiplex PCR; TCRdb's version includes in-frame clones alone and lacks a portion of them. In the table there are about 240,000 clones, about 15% of which are singletons. Notes on the study in general: Within each of all four CD4+ subsets, Type 1 diabetes patients had TCRB CDR3s that were moderately but significantly shorter.

Sequencing was carried out using naive CD4+ T cells from blood. The chain has TRBV11-2 and TRBJ1-1, with D uncertain. The TCR comes from a man younger than 45 with type 1 diabetes. The CDR3 bases are TGTGCCAGCAGTGGCCTGAACACTGAAGCTTTCTTT. Protein sequence: CASSGLNTEAFF. The whole variable domain, remainder taken from reference TRBV11-2 and TRBJ1-1, is EAGVAQSPRYKIIEKRQSVAFWCNPISGHATLYWYQQILGQGPKLLIQFQNNGVVDDSQLPKDRFSAERLKGVDSTLKIQPAKLEDSAVYLCASSGLNTEAFFGQGTRLTVV.